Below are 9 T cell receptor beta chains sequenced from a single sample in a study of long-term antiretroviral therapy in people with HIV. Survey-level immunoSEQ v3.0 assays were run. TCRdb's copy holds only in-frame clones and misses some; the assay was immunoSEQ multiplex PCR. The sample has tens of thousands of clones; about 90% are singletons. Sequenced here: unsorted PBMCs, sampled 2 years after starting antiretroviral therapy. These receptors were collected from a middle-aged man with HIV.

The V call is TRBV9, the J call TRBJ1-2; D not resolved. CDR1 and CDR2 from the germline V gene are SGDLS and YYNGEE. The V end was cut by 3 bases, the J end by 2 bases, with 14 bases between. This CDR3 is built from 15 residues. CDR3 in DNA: TGTGCCAGCAGCGCCCAAAAAGGAGTCAACTATGGCTACACCTTC. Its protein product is CASSAQKGVNYGYTF.

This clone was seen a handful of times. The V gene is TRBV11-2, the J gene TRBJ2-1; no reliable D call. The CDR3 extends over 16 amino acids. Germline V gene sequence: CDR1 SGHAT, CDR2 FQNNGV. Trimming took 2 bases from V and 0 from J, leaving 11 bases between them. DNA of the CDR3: TGTGCCAGCAGCTTATTGCCCAGCAGCTCCTACAATGAGCAGTTCTTC. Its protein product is CASSLLPSSSYNEQFF. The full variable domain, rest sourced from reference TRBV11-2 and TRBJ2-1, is EAGVAQSPRYKIIEKRQSVAFWCNPISGHATLYWYQQILGQGPKLLIQFQNNGVVDDSQLPKDRFSAERLKGVDSTLKIQPAKLEDSAVYLCASSLLPSSSYNEQFFGPGTRLTVL.

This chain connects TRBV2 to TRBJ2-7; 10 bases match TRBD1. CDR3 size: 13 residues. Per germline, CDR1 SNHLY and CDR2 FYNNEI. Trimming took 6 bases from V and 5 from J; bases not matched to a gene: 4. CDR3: CASSWDRGHEQYF. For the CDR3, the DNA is TGTGCCAGCAGCTGGGACAGGGGCCACGAGCAGTACTTC.

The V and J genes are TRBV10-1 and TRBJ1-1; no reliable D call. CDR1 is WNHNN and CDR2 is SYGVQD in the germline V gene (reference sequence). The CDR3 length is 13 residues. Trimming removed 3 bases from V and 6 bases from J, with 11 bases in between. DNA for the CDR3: TGCGCCAGCAGTGAACAAGGACGGGCTGAAGCTTTCTTT. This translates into CASSEQGRAEAFF.

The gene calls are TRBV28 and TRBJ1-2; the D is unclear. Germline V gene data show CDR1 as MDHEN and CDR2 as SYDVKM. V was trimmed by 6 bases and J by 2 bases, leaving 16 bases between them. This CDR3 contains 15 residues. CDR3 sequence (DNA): TGTGCCAGCAGATCCCATGAGAGTCGGAACTATGGCTACACCTTC. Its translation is CASRSHESRNYGYTF.

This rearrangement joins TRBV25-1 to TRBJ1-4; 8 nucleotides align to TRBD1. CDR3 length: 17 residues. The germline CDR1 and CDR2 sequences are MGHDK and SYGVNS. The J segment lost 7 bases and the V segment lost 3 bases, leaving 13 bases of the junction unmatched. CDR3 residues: CASSDPRQGATGEKLFF. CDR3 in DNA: TGTGCCAGCAGTGATCCCCGGCAGGGGGCTACCGGTGAAAAACTGTTTTTT.

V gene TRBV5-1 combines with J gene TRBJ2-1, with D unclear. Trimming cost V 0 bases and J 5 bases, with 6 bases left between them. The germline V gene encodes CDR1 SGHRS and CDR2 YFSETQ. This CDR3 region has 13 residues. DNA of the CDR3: TGCGCCAGCAGCTTGGTACCAAACAATGAGCAGTTCTTC. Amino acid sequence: CASSLVPNNEQFF.

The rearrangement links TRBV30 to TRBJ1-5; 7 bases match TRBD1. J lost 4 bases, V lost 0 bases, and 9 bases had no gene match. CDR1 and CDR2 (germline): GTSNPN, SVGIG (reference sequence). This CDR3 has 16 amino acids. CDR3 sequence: CAWSVSLGTANQPQHF. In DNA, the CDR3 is TGTGCCTGGAGTGTTTCCCTCGGGACAGCTAATCAGCCCCAGCATTTT.

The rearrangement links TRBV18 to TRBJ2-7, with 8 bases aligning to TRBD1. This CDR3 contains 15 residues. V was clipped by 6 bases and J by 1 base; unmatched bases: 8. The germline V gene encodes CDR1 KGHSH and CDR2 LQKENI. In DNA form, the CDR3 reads TGTGCCAGCTCCGACAGGACAGGGAATTCCTACGAGCAGTACTTC. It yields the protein CASSDRTGNSYEQYF. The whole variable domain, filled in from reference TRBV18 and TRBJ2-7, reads NAGVMQNPRHLVRRRGQEARLRCSPMKGHSHVYWYRQLPEEGLKFMVYLQKENIIDESGMPKERFSAEFPKEGPSILRIQQVVRGDSAAYFCASSDRTGNSYEQYFGPGTRLTVT.